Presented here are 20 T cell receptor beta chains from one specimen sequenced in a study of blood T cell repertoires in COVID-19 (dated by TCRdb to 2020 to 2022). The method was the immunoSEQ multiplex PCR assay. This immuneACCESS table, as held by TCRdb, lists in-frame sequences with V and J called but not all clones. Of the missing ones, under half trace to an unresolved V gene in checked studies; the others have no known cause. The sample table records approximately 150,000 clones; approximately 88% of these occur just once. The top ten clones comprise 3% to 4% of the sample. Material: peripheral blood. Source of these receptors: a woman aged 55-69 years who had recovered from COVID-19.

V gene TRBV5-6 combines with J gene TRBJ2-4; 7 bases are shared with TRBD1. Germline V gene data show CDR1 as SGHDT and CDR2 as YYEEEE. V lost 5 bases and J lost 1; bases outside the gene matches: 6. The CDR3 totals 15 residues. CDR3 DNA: TGTGCCAGCAGTTTCGACAGGGTGGCCAAAAACATTCAGTACTTC. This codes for CASSFDRVAKNIQYF.

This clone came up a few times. CDR3 sequence: CASTAGDLYQPQHF. The DNA of the CDR3 is TGTGCCAGCACCGCCGGGGACTTATATCAGCCCCAGCATTTT. The V and J genes are TRBV28 and TRBJ1-5, with D maybe TRBD1 (5 bases). CDR3 length: 14 residues. CDR1 and CDR2 from the germline V gene are MDHEN and SYDVKM. Trimming left V 7 bases short and J 5 bases short, with 15 bases between.

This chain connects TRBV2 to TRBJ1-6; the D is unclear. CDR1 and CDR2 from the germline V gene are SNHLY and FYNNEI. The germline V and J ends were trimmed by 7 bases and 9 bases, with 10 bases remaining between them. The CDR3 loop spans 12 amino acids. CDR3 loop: CASTMEISPLHF. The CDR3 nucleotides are TGTGCCAGCACTATGGAGATTTCACCCCTCCACTTT.

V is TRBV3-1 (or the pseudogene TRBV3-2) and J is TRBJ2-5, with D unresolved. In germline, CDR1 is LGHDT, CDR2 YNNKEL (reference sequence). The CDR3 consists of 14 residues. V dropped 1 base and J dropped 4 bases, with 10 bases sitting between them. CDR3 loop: CASSQASIVETQYF. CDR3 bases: TGTGCCAGCAGCCAAGCTAGTATCGTAGAGACCCAGTACTTC.

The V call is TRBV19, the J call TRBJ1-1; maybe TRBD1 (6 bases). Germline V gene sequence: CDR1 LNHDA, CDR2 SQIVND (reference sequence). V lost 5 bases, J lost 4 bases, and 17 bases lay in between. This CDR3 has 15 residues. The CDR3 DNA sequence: TGTGCCAGTAGTCCCCGTTACAGGGTGGGCACTGAAGCTTTCTTT. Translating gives CASSPRYRVGTEAFF.

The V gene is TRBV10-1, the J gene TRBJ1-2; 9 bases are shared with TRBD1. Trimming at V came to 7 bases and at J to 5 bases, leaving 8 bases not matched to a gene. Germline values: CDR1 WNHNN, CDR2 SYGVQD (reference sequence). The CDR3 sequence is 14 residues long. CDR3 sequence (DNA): TGCGCCAGCATCGGAGGGACAGGGCCTTATGGCTACACCTTC. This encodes CASIGGTGPYGYTF.

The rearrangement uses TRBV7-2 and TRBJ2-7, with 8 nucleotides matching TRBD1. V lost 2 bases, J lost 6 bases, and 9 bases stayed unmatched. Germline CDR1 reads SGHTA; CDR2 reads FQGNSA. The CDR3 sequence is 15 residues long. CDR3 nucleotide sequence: TGTGCCAGCAGCTTAATGACAGGGGTCTTAGGCGAGCAGTACTTC. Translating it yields CASSLMTGVLGEQYF.

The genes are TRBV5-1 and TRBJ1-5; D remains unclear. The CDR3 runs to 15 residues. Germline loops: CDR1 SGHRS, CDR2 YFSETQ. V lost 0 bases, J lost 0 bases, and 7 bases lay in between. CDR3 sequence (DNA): TGCGCCAGCAGCTTGGTCGGGGATAGCAATCAGCCCCAGCATTTT. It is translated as CASSLVGDSNQPQHF.

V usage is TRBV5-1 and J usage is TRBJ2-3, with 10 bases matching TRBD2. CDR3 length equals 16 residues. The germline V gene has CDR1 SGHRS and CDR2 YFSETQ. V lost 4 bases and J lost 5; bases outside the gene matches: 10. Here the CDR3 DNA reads TGCGCCAGCAGCATAGCGGGGGGCATAGAGGGAGATACGCAGTATTTT. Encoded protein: CASSIAGGIEGDTQYF. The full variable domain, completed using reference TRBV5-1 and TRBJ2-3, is KAGVTQTPRYLIKTRGQQVTLSCSPISGHRSVSWYQQTPGQGLQFLFEYFSETQRNKGNFPGRFSGRQFSNSRSEMNVSTLELGDSALYLCASSIAGGIEGDTQYFGPGTRLTVL.

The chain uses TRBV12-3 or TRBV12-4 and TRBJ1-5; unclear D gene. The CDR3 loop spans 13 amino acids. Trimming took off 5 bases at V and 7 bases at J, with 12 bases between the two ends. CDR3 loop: CASSANSDQPQHF. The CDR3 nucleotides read TGTGCCAGCAGTGCCAACAGTGACCAGCCCCAGCATTTT.

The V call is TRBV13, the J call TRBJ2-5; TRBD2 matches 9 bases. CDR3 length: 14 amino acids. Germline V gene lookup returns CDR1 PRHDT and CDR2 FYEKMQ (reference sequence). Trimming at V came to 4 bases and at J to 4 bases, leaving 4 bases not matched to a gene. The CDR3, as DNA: TGTGCCAGCAGCTCTCAGCGGGGGGCAGAGACCCAGTACTTC. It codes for CASSSQRGAETQYF.

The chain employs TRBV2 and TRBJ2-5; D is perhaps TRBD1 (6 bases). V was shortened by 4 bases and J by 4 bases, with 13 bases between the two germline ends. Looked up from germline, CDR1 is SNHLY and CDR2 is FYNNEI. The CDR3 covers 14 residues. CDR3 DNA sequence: TGTGCCAGCAGTGGGGCCAGGGGTGCAGAGACCCAGTACTTC. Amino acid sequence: CASSGARGAETQYF.

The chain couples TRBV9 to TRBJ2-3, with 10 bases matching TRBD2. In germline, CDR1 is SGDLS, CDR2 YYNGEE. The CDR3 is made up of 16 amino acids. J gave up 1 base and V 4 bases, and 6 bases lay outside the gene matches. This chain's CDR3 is CASSTGTSERTDTQYF. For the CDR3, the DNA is TGTGCCAGCAGCACCGGGACTAGCGAGCGCACAGATACGCAGTATTTT.

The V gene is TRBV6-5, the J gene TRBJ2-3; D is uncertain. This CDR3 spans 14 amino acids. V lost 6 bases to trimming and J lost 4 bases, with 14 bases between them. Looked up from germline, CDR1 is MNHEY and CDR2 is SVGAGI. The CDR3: CASSEETGPDTQYF. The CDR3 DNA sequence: TGTGCCAGCAGCGAGGAGACCGGTCCAGATACGCAGTATTTT.

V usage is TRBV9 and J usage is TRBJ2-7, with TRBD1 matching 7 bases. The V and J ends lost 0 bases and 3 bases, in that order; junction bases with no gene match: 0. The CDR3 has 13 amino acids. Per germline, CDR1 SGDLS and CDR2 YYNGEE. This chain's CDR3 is CASSVDRGYEQYF. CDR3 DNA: TGTGCCAGCAGCGTAGACAGGGGCTACGAGCAGTACTTC. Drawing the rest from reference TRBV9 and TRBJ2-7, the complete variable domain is DSGVTQTPKHLITATGQRVTLRCSPRSGDLSVYWYQQSLDQGLQFLIQYYNGEERAKGNILERFSAQQFPDLHSELNLSSLELGDSALYFCASSVDRGYEQYFGPGTRLTVT.

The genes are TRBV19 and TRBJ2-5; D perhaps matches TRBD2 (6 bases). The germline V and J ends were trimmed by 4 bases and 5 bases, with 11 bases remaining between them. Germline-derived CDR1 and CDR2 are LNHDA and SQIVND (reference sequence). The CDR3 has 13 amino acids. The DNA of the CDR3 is TGTGCCAGTAGTAACCTAGCGACGGAGACCCAGTACTTC. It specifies CASSNLATETQYF.

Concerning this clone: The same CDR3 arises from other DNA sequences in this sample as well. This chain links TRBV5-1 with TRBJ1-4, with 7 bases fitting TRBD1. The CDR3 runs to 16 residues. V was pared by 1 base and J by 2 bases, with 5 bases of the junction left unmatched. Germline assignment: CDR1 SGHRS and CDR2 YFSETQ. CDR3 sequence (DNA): TGCGCCAGCAGCTTGCGCCAGGGGGGCACTAATGAAAAACTGTTTTTT. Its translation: CASSLRQGGTNEKLFF.

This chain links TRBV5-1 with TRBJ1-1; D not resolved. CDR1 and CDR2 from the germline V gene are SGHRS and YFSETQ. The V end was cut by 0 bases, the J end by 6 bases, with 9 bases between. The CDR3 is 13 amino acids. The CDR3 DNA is TGCGCCAGCAGCTTGGGATCGGGAGCTGAAGCTTTCTTT. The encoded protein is CASSLGSGAEAFF.

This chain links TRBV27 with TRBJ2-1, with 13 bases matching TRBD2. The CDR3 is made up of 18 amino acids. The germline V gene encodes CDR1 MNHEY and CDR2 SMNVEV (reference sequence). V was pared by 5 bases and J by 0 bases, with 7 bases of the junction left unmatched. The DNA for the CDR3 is TGTGCCAGCAGTGGGGGACTAGCGGGGCTGAGCTCCTACAATGAGCAGTTCTTC. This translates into CASSGGLAGLSSYNEQFF.

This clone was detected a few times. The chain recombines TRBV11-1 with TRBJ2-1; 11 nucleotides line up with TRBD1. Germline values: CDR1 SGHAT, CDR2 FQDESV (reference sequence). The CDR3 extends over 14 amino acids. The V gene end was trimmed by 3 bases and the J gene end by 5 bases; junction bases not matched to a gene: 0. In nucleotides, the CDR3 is TGTGCCAGCAGCTTGGGACAGGGGGACAATGAGCAGTTCTTC. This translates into CASSLGQGDNEQFF.